This T cell receptor beta chain comes out of a study of technical replicates of blood from several donors. TCRdb keeps only in-frame clones here, not all; method: immunoSEQ multiplex PCR. Altogether approximately 18,000 clones are present, under 90% being singletons, with the ten largest covering around 10%. Per the germline V gene, CDR1 is GTSNPN and CDR2 is SVGIG (reference sequence). Trimming pared 1 base from V and 8 bases from J, leaving 11 bases between. The CDR3 extends over 13 amino acids. This sequence was found in a human donor in good health. Some clones in this sample may be carry-over from other donors' samples. The rearrangement uses TRBV30 and TRBJ1-4; D possibly corresponds to TRBD1 (5 bases). Sample: PBMCs. This chain's CDR3 is CAWSEPGREKLFF. CDR3 nucleotide sequence: TGTGCCTGGAGTGAACCAGGGCGGGAAAAACTGTTTTTT.